A selection of T cell receptor beta chains follows, all from one sample in a study of T-cell reconstitution after alpha-beta-depleted transplantation in children. One entry per CDR3 protein, called by TCRdb with MiXCR from the PCR reads. The sample holds 250,000 to 300,000 distinct CDR3 sequences; about a tenth are singletons and the top ten take about 9.4%. Sequenced here: PBMCs from the stem cell graft donor, sampled from the stem cell graft. Receptors were obtained from a human donor who donated a stem cell graft to a child with SCID. Each CDR3 is given with its conserved first and last residue. Each record gives: V gene, clone size, J gene, D gene, CDR3 DNA, CDR3 protein. A D gene is named only where the DNA matches it firmly. Not all rows give a size; the values are once, few, many and, for expanded clones, a class.

TRBV5-5	NA	TRBJ2-1	NA	TGTGCCAGCAGCATATCCCCCACGGAGCAGTTCTTC	CASSISPTEQFF
TRBV7-9	few	TRBJ2-7	TRBD1	TGTGCCAGCAGCTTTTCGACAGGGGCAGTGTACGAGCAGTACTTC	CASSFSTGAVYEQYF
TRBV29-1	few	TRBJ2-5	TRBD2	TGCAGCGTTGAGGCGGGGGGCCGGGAGACCCAGTACTTC	CSVEAGGRETQYF
TRBV5-5	few	TRBJ2-1	NA	TGTGCCAGCAGCTCCCTCCCGGGTTTGGCCTACAATGAGCAGTTCTTC	CASSSLPGLAYNEQFF
TRBV5-1	many	TRBJ1-1	NA	TGCGCCAGCAGTGGCAGGGGGAACACTGAAGCTTTCTTT	CASSGRGNTEAFF
TRBV7-6	NA	TRBJ2-1	NA	TGTGCCAGCAGCTTGCCGGGACCCCGCTACAATGAGCAGTTCTTC	CASSLPGPRYNEQFF
TRBV7-3	NA	TRBJ1-1	NA	TGTGCCAGCGGACAGCAAATGAACACTGATGCTTTCTTT	CASGQQMNTDAFF
TRBV12-3/TRBV12-4	NA	TRBJ2-5	TRBD1	TGTGCCAGCAGTCGACAGGGTGGGGTAGAGACCCAGTACTTC	CASSRQGGVETQYF
TRBV5-6	NA	TRBJ2-1	NA	TGTGCCAGCAGCTTGGGGCAGGTTCGCTACAATGAGCAGTTCTTC	CASSLGQVRYNEQFF
TRBV5-1	many	TRBJ2-5	NA	TGCGCCAGCAGCTTGGTGGGAAGAGCGACCCAAGAGACCCAGTACTTC	CASSLVGRATQETQYF
TRBV3-1	many	TRBJ2-7	NA	TGTGCCAGCAGCCAAGATCCTGTCTACGAGCAGTACTTC	CASSQDPVYEQYF
TRBV7-8	few	TRBJ2-3	NA	TGTGCCAGCAGCCCCCGACAGGGACTGTACACAGATACGCAGTATTTT	CASSPRQGLYTDTQYF
TRBV5-1	many	TRBJ1-1	TRBD1	TGCGCCAGCAGTTTCGGACAGGTAACATCTGAAGCTTTCTTT	CASSFGQVTSEAFF
TRBV18	few	TRBJ1-1	NA	TGTGCCAGCTCACGGGACAAGACTGAAGCTTTCTTT	CASSRDKTEAFF
TRBV12-3/TRBV12-4	few	TRBJ1-4	NA	TGTGCCAGCAGTGGGGTTCGGCGGATGGGGGAAAAACTGTTTTTT	CASSGVRRMGEKLFF
TRBV7-8	many	TRBJ2-1	NA	TGTGCCAGCAGGGCAGGGACTGAGCAGTTCTTC	CASRAGTEQFF
TRBV7-9	few	TRBJ2-7	NA	TGTGCCAGCAGCTCCGACGACGAGCAGTACTTC	CASSSDDEQYF
TRBV28	NA	TRBJ2-7	NA	TGTGCCAGCAGCCGAACTTCACAAGTCTACGAGCAGTACTTC	CASSRTSQVYEQYF
TRBV4-1	NA	TRBJ2-3	NA	TGCGCCAGCAGCCATCGACGCACCCGGGGCACAGATACGCAGTATTTT	CASSHRRTRGTDTQYF
TRBV3-1	few	TRBJ2-3	TRBD2	TGTGCCAGCAGCCAGCTAGCGGGTAGCACAGATACGCAGTATTTT	CASSQLAGSTDTQYF
TRBV5-1	NA	TRBJ2-7	TRBD1	TGCGCCAGCAGCTTGGCTGGACAGGGCCTTTCGGGCGAGCAGTACTTC	CASSLAGQGLSGEQYF
TRBV12-3/TRBV12-4	few	TRBJ1-6	NA	TGTGCCAGCAGAGGGACGGCCGTAGGTTCACCCCTCCACTTT	CASRGTAVGSPLHF
TRBV12-3/TRBV12-4	few	TRBJ1-2	NA	TGTGCCAGCAGTTTAGGGGCACCACAGAACTATGGCTACACCTTC	CASSLGAPQNYGYTF
TRBV11-1	few	TRBJ2-3	TRBD2	TGTGCCAGCAGCCAACGACGGCTAGCGGGGGGCGGCACAGATACGCAGTATTTT	CASSQRRLAGGGTDTQYF
TRBV5-1	NA	TRBJ2-7	TRBD1	TGCGCCAGCAGCCTACGGACAGGGGGCTTCGAGCAGTACTTC	CASSLRTGGFEQYF
TRBV29-1	NA	TRBJ2-7	NA	TGCAGCGTTGGGAAGGGATCTTGGGAGCAGTACTTC	CSVGKGSWEQYF
TRBV20-1	few	TRBJ2-1	TRBD2	TGCAGTGCCCGACCGGGACTAGGAAGCTACAATGAGCAGTTCTTC	CSARPGLGSYNEQFF
TRBV7-9	few	TRBJ1-5	NA	TGTGCCAGCAGCTTAGACAGTCAGCCCCAGCATTTT	CASSLDSQPQHF
TRBV6-5	NA	TRBJ2-2	TRBD1	TGTGCCAGCATTAACCTACACGGGACAGGGGACACCGGGGAGCTGTTTTTT	CASINLHGTGDTGELFF
TRBV14	NA	TRBJ2-3	NA	TGTGCCAGCAGCCAAGATTGGGATCTAGATACGCAGTATTTT	CASSQDWDLDTQYF
TRBV3-1	NA	TRBJ1-2	NA	TGTGCCAGCAGCCCTTCCTCGGCCTTGGGCTATGGCTACACCTTC	CASSPSSALGYGYTF
TRBV11-1	NA	TRBJ2-6	NA	TGTGCCAGCAGCTTGGGCCTCACGGGGTCTGGGGCCAACGTCCTGACTTTC	CASSLGLTGSGANVLTF
TRBV12-3/TRBV12-4	NA	TRBJ2-7	TRBD1	TGTGCCAGCAGTCCCAGAGGGGGACAGGGGGGTGTTAGGAACGAGCAGTACTTC	CASSPRGGQGGVRNEQYF
TRBV6-2/TRBV6-3	NA	TRBJ2-7	NA	TGTGCCAGCAGTTCGGGCAGAGTGAACCCATTTGGAAGCGAGCAGTACTTC	CASSSGRVNPFGSEQYF
TRBV20-1	few	TRBJ1-4	NA	TGCAGTGCTCGAAAAGCAGGTTCTGGGGGAAATGAAAAACTGTTTTTT	CSARKAGSGGNEKLFF
TRBV5-1	many	TRBJ1-1	NA	TGCGCCAGCAGCTTGGGGGGGTGGCAAACTGAAGCTTTCTTT	CASSLGGWQTEAFF
TRBV12-3/TRBV12-4	many	TRBJ1-1	NA	TGTGCCATCCAGGAATATACTGAAGCTTTCTTT	CAIQEYTEAFF
TRBV7-9	NA	TRBJ2-5	NA	TGTGCCAGCGGCGCCCGGGGGTTGGAGACCCAGTACTTC	CASGARGLETQYF
TRBV12-3/TRBV12-4	few	TRBJ1-2	NA	TGTGCCACATTTCAGGCCCCTCGGACAGAGTATGGCTACACCTTC	CATFQAPRTEYGYTF
TRBV29-1	few	TRBJ2-1	TRBD1	TGCATTTGCACCGGGACAGCCTCCTACAATGAGCAGTTCTTC	CICTGTASYNEQFF
TRBV10-3	few	TRBJ2-3	TRBD2	TGTGCCATCAGTCGGACTAGCGGGGGGGCACATACGCAGTATTTT	CAISRTSGGAHTQYF
TRBV3-1	NA	TRBJ2-1	NA	TGTGCCAGCAGCGAAAGTGTGGGGCCCTTCTACAATGAGCAGTTCTTC	CASSESVGPFYNEQFF
TRBV25-1	NA	TRBJ1-6	NA	TGTGCCAGCAGTGAATCAGTCGTTAATTCACCCCTCCACTTT	CASSESVVNSPLHF
TRBV5-1	few	TRBJ2-5	NA	TGCGCCAGCAGCTGGGGAAAACAGATGGAGTACCAAGAGACCCAGTACTTC	CASSWGKQMEYQETQYF
TRBV18	few	TRBJ2-7	TRBD1	TGTGCCAGCTCACCTAGGACAGGCGAATACGAGCAGTACTTC	CASSPRTGEYEQYF
TRBV12-3/TRBV12-4	few	TRBJ2-7	NA	TGTGCCAGCAGTTTTGGTGCCGGACCCTACGAGCAGTACTTC	CASSFGAGPYEQYF
TRBV5-1	NA	TRBJ1-1	NA	TGCGCCAGCAGCCCCCCAAGGCCCGACTCGAACACTGAAGCTTTCTTT	CASSPPRPDSNTEAFF
TRBV14	many	TRBJ2-3	NA	TGTGCCAGCAGCCGGGCGGGGCGAGTCTCTAGCACAGATACGCAGTATTTT	CASSRAGRVSSTDTQYF
TRBV7-6	NA	TRBJ2-1	NA	TGTGCCAGCAGCTTAGAGGCCTACAATGAGCAGTTCTTC	CASSLEAYNEQFF